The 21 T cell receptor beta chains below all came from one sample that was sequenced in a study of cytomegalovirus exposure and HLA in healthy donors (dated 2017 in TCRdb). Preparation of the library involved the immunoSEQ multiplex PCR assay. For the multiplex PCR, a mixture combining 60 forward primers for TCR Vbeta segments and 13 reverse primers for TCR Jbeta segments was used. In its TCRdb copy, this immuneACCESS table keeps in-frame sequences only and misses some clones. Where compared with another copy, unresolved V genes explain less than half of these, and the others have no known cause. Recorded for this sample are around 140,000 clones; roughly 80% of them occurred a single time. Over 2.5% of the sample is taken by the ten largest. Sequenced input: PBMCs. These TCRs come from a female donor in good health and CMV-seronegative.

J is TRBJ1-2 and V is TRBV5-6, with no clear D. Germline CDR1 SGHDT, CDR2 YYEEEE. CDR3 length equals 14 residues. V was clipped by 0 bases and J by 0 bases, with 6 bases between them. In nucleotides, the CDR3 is TGTGCCAGCAGCTTGGACAGAGCTAACTATGGCTACACCTTC. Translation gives CASSLDRANYGYTF. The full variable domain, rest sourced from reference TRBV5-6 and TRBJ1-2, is DAGVTQSPTHLIKTRGQQVTLRCSPKSGHDTVSWYQQALGQGPQFIFQYYEEEERQRGNFPDRFSGHQFPNYSSELNVNALLLGDSALYLCASSLDRANYGYTFGSGTRLTVV.

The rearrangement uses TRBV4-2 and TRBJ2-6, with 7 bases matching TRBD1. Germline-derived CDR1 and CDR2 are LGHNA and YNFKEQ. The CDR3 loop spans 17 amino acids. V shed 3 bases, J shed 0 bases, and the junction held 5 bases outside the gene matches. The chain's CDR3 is CASSQDRTGSGANVLTF. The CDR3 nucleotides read TGTGCCAGCAGCCAGGATAGGACAGGCTCTGGGGCCAACGTCCTGACTTTC.

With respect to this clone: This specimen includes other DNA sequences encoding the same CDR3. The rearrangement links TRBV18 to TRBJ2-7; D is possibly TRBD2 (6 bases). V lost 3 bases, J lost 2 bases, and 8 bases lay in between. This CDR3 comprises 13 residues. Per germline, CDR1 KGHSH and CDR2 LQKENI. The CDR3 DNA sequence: TGTGCCAGCTCACCTCCGGGGGCCTACGAGCAGTACTTC. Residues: CASSPPGAYEQYF.

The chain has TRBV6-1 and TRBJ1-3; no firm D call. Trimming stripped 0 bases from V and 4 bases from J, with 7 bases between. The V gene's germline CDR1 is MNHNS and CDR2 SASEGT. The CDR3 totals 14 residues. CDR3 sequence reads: CASSEAPRGNTIYF. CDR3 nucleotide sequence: TGTGCCAGCAGTGAAGCGCCCAGGGGAAACACCATATATTTT.

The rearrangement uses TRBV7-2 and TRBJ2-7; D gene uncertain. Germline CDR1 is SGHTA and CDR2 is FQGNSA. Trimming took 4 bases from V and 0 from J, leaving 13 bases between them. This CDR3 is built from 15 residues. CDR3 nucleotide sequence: TGTGCCAGCAGCTCCAGGCGCCCCAGCTCCTACGAGCAGTACTTC. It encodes CASSSRRPSSYEQYF.

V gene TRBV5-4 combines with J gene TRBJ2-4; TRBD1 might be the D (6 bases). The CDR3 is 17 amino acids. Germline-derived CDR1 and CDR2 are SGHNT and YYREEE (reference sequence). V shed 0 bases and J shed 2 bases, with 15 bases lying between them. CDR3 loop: CASSLVYGGETKNIQYF. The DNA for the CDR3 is TGTGCCAGCAGCTTGGTCTATGGGGGCGAGACCAAAAACATTCAGTACTTC. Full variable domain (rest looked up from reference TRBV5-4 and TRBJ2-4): ETGVTQSPTHLIKTRGQQVTLRCSSQSGHNTVSWYQQALGQGPQFIFQYYREEENGRGNFPPRFSGLQFPNYSSELNVNALELDDSALYLCASSLVYGGETKNIQYFGAGTRLSVL.

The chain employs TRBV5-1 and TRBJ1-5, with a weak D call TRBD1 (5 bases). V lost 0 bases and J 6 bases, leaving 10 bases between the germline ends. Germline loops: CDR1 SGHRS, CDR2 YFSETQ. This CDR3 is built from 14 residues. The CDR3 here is CASSLGRRGQPQHF. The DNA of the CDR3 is TGCGCCAGCAGCTTGGGACGTAGGGGTCAGCCCCAGCATTTT.

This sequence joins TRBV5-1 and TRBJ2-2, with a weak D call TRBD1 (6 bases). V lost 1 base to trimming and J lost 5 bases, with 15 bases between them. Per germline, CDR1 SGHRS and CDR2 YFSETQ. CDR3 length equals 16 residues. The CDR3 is CASSLLSQGQTGELFF. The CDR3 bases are TGCGCCAGCAGCTTGTTGAGTCAGGGACAAACCGGGGAGCTGTTTTTT.

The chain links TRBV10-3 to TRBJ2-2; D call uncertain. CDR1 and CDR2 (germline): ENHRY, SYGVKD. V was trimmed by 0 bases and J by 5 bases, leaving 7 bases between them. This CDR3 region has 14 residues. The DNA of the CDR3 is TGTGCCATCAGTGAGTCTTCGCAGACCGGGGAGCTGTTTTTT. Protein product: CAISESSQTGELFF.

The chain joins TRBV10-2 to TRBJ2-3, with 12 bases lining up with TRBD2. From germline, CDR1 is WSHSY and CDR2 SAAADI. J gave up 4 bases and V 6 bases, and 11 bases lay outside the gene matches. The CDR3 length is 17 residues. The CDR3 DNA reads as TGCGCCAGCAGACTAGCGGGGGGTGTCGATGTCGCAGATACGCAGTATTTT. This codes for CASRLAGGVDVADTQYF.

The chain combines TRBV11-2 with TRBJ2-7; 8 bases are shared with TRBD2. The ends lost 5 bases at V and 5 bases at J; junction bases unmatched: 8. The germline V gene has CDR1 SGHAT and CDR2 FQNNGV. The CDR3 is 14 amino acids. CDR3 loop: CASSHPGLVNEQYF. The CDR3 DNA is TGTGCCAGCAGCCACCCGGGACTAGTAAACGAGCAGTACTTC.

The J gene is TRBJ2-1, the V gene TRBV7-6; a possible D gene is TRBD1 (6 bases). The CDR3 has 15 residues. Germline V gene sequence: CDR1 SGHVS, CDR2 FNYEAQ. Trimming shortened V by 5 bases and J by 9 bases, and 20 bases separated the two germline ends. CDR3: CASSGPGHGVGEQFF. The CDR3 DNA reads TGTGCCAGCAGCGGTCCGGGACACGGTGTCGGTGAGCAGTTCTTC.

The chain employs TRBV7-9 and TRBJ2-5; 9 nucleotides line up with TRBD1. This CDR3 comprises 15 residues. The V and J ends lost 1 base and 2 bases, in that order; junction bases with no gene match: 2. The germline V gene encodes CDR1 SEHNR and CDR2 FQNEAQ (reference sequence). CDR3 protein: CASSLGDRVQETQYF. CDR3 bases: TGTGCCAGCAGCTTAGGGGACAGGGTACAAGAGACCCAGTACTTC.

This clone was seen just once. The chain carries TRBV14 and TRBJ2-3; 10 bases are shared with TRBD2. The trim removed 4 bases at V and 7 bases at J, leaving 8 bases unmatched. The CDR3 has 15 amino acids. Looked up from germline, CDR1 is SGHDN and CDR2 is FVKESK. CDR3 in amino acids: CASSLGLAVFYTQYF. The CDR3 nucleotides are TGTGCCAGCAGCCTCGGACTAGCGGTATTCTATACGCAGTATTTT.

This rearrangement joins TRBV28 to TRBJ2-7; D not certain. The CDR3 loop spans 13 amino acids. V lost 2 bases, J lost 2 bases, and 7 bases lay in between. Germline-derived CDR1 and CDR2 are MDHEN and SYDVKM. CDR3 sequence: CASSLGVPYEQYF. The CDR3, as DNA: TGTGCCAGCAGTTTAGGAGTTCCCTACGAGCAGTACTTC.

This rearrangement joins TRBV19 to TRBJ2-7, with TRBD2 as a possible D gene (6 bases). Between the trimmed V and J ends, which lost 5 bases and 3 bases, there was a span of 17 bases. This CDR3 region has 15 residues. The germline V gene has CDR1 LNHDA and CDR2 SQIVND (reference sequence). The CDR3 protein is CASSAFAGGSYEQYF. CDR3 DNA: TGTGCCAGTAGTGCCTTTGCCGGGGGAAGCTACGAGCAGTACTTC.

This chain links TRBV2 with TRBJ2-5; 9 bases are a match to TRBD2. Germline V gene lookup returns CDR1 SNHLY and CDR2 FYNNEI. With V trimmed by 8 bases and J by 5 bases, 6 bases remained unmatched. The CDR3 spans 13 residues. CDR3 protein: CASRGGVRETQYF. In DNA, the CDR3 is TGTGCCAGCCGCGGGGGGGTTCGCGAGACCCAGTACTTC.

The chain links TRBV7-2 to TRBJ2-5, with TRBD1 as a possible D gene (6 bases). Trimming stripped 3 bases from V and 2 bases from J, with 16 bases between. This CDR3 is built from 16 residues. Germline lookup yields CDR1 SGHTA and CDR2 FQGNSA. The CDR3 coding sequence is TGTGCCAGCAGCTTGAGTAGGGGGACGAAGCAAGAGACCCAGTACTTC. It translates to CASSLSRGTKQETQYF.

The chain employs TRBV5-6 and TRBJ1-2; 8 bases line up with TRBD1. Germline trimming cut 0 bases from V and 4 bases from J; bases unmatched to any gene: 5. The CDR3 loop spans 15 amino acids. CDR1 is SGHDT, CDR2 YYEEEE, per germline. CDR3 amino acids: CASSLVGDRSYGYTF. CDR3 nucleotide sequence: TGTGCCAGCAGCTTGGTTGGGGACAGGTCCTATGGCTACACCTTC.

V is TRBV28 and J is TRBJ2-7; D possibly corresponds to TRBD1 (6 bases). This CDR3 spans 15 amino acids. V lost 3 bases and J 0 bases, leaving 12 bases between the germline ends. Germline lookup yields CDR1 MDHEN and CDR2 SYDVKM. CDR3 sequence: CASSLWDTASYEQYF. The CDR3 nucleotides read TGTGCCAGCAGTTTGTGGGACACAGCCTCCTACGAGCAGTACTTC.

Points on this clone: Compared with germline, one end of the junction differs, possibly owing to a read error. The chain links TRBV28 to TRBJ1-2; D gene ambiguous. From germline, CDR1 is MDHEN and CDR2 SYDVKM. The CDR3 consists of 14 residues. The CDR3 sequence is CASSFGGTLYGYPF. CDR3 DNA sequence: TGTGCCAGCAGTTTCGGAGGTACCCTTTATGGCTACCCCTTC.